The rows below give T cell receptor beta chains drawn from one sample of a study of cytomegalovirus exposure and HLA in healthy donors. Assay used: immunoSEQ multiplex PCR; TCRdb lists only in-frame clones, some missing. The sample lists over 75,000 clones, 64% occurring once. Sample: PBMCs. Receptors were obtained from a human donor in good health. Each CDR3 is given with its conserved first and last residue. Each record gives: V gene, D gene, J gene, clone size, CDR3 DNA, CDR3 protein. D genes are given only for firm matches. For some rows the clone size is stated as once, few or many, or as a class when expanded; others skip it.

>TRBV5-4|-|TRBJ1-1|few
TGTGCCAGCAGCTTTGCACAGGGGAACACTGAAGCTTTCTTT
CASSFAQGNTEAFF
>TRBV7-8|-|TRBJ2-2|-
TGTGCCAGCAGCTTAGAAAGGGGTCCCGGGGAGCTGTTTTTT
CASSLERGPGELFF
>TRBV19|-|TRBJ1-4|-
TGTGCCAGTAGTATCGCGTTCTCAGGGCCGGCCCCAAAAGAAAAACTGTTTTTT
CASSIAFSGPAPKEKLFF
>TRBV18|TRBD2|TRBJ2-2|-
TGTGCCAGCTCCCAGGCACTAGCGGACACCGGGGAGCTGTTTTTT
CASSQALADTGELFF
>TRBV6-5|-|TRBJ1-2|few
TGTGCCAGCAGTTACCAGGGCGCCTATGGCTACACCTTC
CASSYQGAYGYTF
>TRBV9|TRBD1|TRBJ1-4|-
TGTGCCAGCAGCGTTTCGACAGGGAATCCCAATGAAAAACTGTTTTTT
CASSVSTGNPNEKLFF
>TRBV9|-|TRBJ1-4|-
TGTGCCAGCAGCGACACCAGGGGAACTAATGAAAAACTGTTTTTT
CASSDTRGTNEKLFF
>TRBV9|-|TRBJ1-1|-
TGTGCCAGCAGCGGAGGGAGGAACACTGAAGCTTTCTTT
CASSGGRNTEAFF
>TRBV30|TRBD2|TRBJ2-3|-
TGTGCCTGGAGGGGGACTAGCGGCACAGATGCGCAGTATTTT
CAWRGTSGTDAQYF
>TRBV9|TRBD2|TRBJ2-2|-
TGTGCCAGCAGCGTACACCGGGGGGGCCTGGACACCGGGGAGCTGTTTTTT
CASSVHRGGLDTGELFF
>TRBV19|TRBD2|TRBJ2-3|-
TGTGCCAGTAGCCACCCCTGGCGGGGGAGCACAGATACGCAGTATTTT
CASSHPWRGSTDTQYF
>TRBV18|TRBD1|TRBJ1-1|-
TGTGCCAGCTCACCCGCCTACAGGGGGGACACTGAAGCTTTCTTT
CASSPAYRGDTEAFF
>TRBV7-9|-|TRBJ2-7|-
TGTGCCAGCAGCTACCTTCGCGGCGAGCAGTACTTC
CASSYLRGEQYF
>TRBV6-6|-|TRBJ1-3|-
TGTGCCAGCCGCCGGGACTCTGGAAACACCATATATTTT
CASRRDSGNTIYF
>TRBV10-3|TRBD2|TRBJ2-3|-
TGTGCCATCAGTCCCGGCACTAGCGGAGGCACAGATACGCAGTATTTT
CAISPGTSGGTDTQYF
>TRBV7-6|-|TRBJ1-2|-
TGTGCCAGCAGCTTTTTCCAGGGCGACGGCTACACCTTC
CASSFFQGDGYTF
>TRBV7-2|-|TRBJ1-1|-
TGTGCCAGCAGCTTAGCGCAGGGTCGGGTGGGTGAAGCTTTCTTT
CASSLAQGRVGEAFF
>TRBV27|-|TRBJ1-2|-
TGTGCCAGCAGAGGGCCCCGACTCGTCCTAGGGGACTATGGCTACACCTTC
CASRGPRLVLGDYGYTF
>TRBV7-9|TRBD1|TRBJ1-1|few
TGTGCCAGCAGCTTTCGTCAGGGGGCGGAAGCTTTCTTT
CASSFRQGAEAFF
>TRBV7-7|TRBD2|TRBJ2-3|-
TGTGCCAGCAGCTTAGGAGCGGGGAGGACAGATACGCAGTATTTT
CASSLGAGRTDTQYF
>TRBV5-6|-|TRBJ1-6|-
TGTGCCAGCAGCTTGGACAGGTTCTTCTTGGACCTCCACTTT
CASSLDRFFLDLHF
>TRBV27|-|TRBJ2-3|-
TGTGCCAGCAGTGCCGGACAGCGCACAGATACGCAGTATTTT
CASSAGQRTDTQYF
>TRBV4-1|TRBD2|TRBJ2-1|-
TGCGCCAGTAGATCGGGACTAGCGGGCAACAATGAGCAGTTCTTC
CASRSGLAGNNEQFF
>TRBV5-1|TRBD1|TRBJ1-2|-
TGCGCCAGCAGCGCACCCCGGACAGGGTCAAACTATGGCTACACCTTC
CASSAPRTGSNYGYTF
>TRBV18|TRBD1|TRBJ2-5|-
TGTGCCAGCTCGCCGGACAGGGGGCGAACTGAGACCCAGTACTTC
CASSPDRGRTETQYF
>TRBV30|TRBD1|TRBJ1-5|-
TGTGCCTGGAGTTACCGCCAAAAGGGGACAGGGGGAATTAGCAATCAGCCCCAGCATTTT
CAWSYRQKGTGGISNQPQHF
>TRBV19|TRBD1|TRBJ1-4|-
TGTGCCAGTAGTAGTGCGGACAGGGTTAATGAAAAACTGTTTTTT
CASSSADRVNEKLFF
>TRBV6-5|-|TRBJ1-1|-
TGTGCCAGCAGTTACTCAGGGGGAACTGAAGCTTTCTTT
CASSYSGGTEAFF
>TRBV11-2|TRBD1|TRBJ2-1|-
TGTGCCAGCAGCTTTACAGGGGGAGCTTTCAATGAGCAGTTCTTC
CASSFTGGAFNEQFF
>TRBV9|TRBD1|TRBJ2-1|-
TGTGCCAGCAGCGTAGATGGTCGGCAGGGGGAAACCCACAATGAGCAGTTCTTC
CASSVDGRQGETHNEQFF
>TRBV5-4|TRBD1|TRBJ1-2|-
TGTGCCAGCAGCTTAAGGGGGACAGGGGGCAATGGCTACACCTTC
CASSLRGTGGNGYTF
>TRBV6-4|-|TRBJ1-2|-
TGTGCCAGCAGTGGGGAGGGCAGATCTACTTCTCTCTCTGGCTACACCTTC
CASSGEGRSTSLSGYTF
>TRBV7-8|-|TRBJ2-2|-
TGTGCCAGCAGCTTATGGGGGGAAACCGGGGAGCTGTTTTTT
CASSLWGETGELFF
>TRBV7-9|-|TRBJ1-5|-
TGTGCCAGCAGCTTCAGCGGGGGTTCAGATCAGCCCCAGCATTTT
CASSFSGGSDQPQHF
>TRBV25-1|TRBD1|TRBJ2-4|-
TGTGCCAGCAGTGAACTGACAGGGGGCCATAGGAACATTCAGTACTTC
CASSELTGGHRNIQYF
>TRBV5-1|TRBD1|TRBJ2-7|-
TGCGCCAGCAGCTTGGAAGGGACAGGGGGCTCCTACGAGCAGTACTTC
CASSLEGTGGSYEQYF
>TRBV5-8|-|TRBJ1-2|-
TGTGCCAGCAGCTCCCGGACAGAGGGCTACACCTTC
CASSSRTEGYTF
>TRBV14|-|TRBJ2-1|few
TGTGCCAGCAGCCAACTAGGGGGTAATTTCGGTGAGCAGTTCTTC
CASSQLGGNFGEQFF
>TRBV30|-|TRBJ2-4|-
TGTGCCTGGAGTGCCCCCCCATTAGCCAAAAACATTCAGTACTTC
CAWSAPPLAKNIQYF
>TRBV5-5|TRBD2|TRBJ2-1|few
TGTGCCAGCAGCCGCACTAGCGGGGGCCGGGGTGAGCAGTTCTTC
CASSRTSGGRGEQFF
>TRBV7-2|TRBD2|TRBJ2-7|-
TGTGCCAGCAGCTCGGGACTAGCGGGGGTTCCCTACGAGCAGTACTTC
CASSSGLAGVPYEQYF
>TRBV19|-|TRBJ2-7|-
TGTGCCAGTAGTACCACAGGGCCAGGCGAGCAGTACTTC
CASSTTGPGEQYF
>TRBV7-3|TRBD1|TRBJ2-1|-
TGTGCCAGCAGCTCGACAGGGGTCACCTACAATGAGCAGTTCTTC
CASSSTGVTYNEQFF
>TRBV19|TRBD2|TRBJ2-4|-
TGTGCCAGTACGACGGGGGGAGCCAAAAACATTCAGTACTTC
CASTTGGAKNIQYF
>TRBV14|-|TRBJ2-3|-
TGTGCCAGCAGCCAAGTAAATACGCAGTATTTT
CASSQVNTQYF
>TRBV19|TRBD1|TRBJ2-3|few
TGTGCCAGTAGTATTCAGGGGGCGCGGAATACGCAGTATTTT
CASSIQGARNTQYF
>TRBV5-1|-|TRBJ1-1|-
TGCGCCAGCAGCTTGCTTGGAGGGAGAAACACTGAAGCTTTCTTT
CASSLLGGRNTEAFF
>TRBV14|-|TRBJ2-1|-
TGTGCCAGCAGCCAGCCCGGGTCGGCTCGGTACAATGAGCAGTTCTTC
CASSQPGSARYNEQFF
>TRBV18|TRBD1|TRBJ1-2|-
TGTGCCAGCTCAACCGGGACAGGGGAAAGCTACACCTTC
CASSTGTGESYTF
>TRBV11-3|TRBD1|TRBJ1-6|-
TGTGCCAGCAGCTTACAGGGGGAGGAGAATTCACCCCTCCACTTT
CASSLQGEENSPLHF
>TRBV27|-|TRBJ1-3|few
TGTGCCAGCAGCCTCACGGTCCTGACAGCTAGCTCTGGAAACACCATATATTTT
CASSLTVLTASSGNTIYF
>TRBV4-3|TRBD1|TRBJ1-6|few
TGCGCCAGCAGCCAGGAACCGGGACAGGGGAATTCACCCCTCCACTTT
CASSQEPGQGNSPLHF
>TRBV4-3|-|TRBJ2-2|-
TGCGCCAGCAGCCACCACAGGAAGAACACCGGGGAGCTGTTTTTT
CASSHHRKNTGELFF
>TRBV4-3|-|TRBJ2-3|once
TGCGCCAGCAGCCAAGTAGGTCGAATTGGGGGGAATACGCAGTATTTT
CASSQVGRIGGNTQYF